Each of the 21 T cell receptor beta chains below was sequenced from the same sample in a study of T cell responses to AZD1222 COVID-19 vaccine. Repertoires were generated with immunoSEQ multiplex PCR, while TCRdb's copy carries only in-frame clones and drops some. The sample contains about 210,000 clones, roughly 94% of which appear only once. Source: peripheral blood, taken 28 days after the second dose of the MenACWY control vaccine. The origin of the receptors is an adult who received the MenACWY meningococcal vaccine as a control.

The chain couples TRBV4-2 to TRBJ2-1; D unresolved. Germline V gives CDR1 LGHNA, CDR2 YNFKEQ. CDR3 length: 13 amino acids. The V and J ends lost 3 bases and 9 bases respectively, with 12 bases between them. DNA of the CDR3: TGTGCCAGCAGCCACCCCGAGCGAAGTGAGCAGTTCTTC. Translating it yields CASSHPERSEQFF.

The chain is built from TRBV28 and TRBJ1-1; D gene uncertain. This CDR3 contains 12 residues. Trimming cost V 5 bases and J 8 bases, with 12 bases left between them. Germline CDR1 is MDHEN and CDR2 is SYDVKM. The CDR3 DNA reads as TGTGCCAGCAGTCCGCCCGGGAACGAAGCTTTCTTT. The encoded protein is CASSPPGNEAFF.

This chain connects TRBV4-3 to TRBJ1-2, with no clear D. Between the trimmed V and J ends, which lost 1 base and 6 bases, there was a span of 15 bases. The CDR3 contains 15 residues. Looked up from germline, CDR1 is LGHNA and CDR2 is YSLEER. The CDR3 DNA is TGCGCCAGCAGCCAAGGGGTCTGGGCGGCAAATGGCTACACCTTC. Translation: CASSQGVWAANGYTF.

The chain combines TRBV6-2 or TRBV6-3 with TRBJ2-5, with 14 bases matching TRBD2. CDR1 is MNHEY and CDR2 is SVGEGT in the germline V gene. J lost 5 bases, V lost 2 bases, and 7 bases had no gene match. This CDR3 has 17 residues. As DNA, the CDR3 is TGTGCCAGCAGTTACGCCGGGACTAGCGGGGGAGCGGAGACCCAGTACTTC. This gives the protein CASSYAGTSGGAETQYF.

The J gene is TRBJ1-3, the V gene TRBV7-6, with D maybe TRBD1 (5 bases). V was shortened by 8 bases and J by 3 bases, with 17 bases between the two germline ends. Germline V gene data show CDR1 as SGHVS and CDR2 as FNYEAQ. CDR3 length: 15 residues. The CDR3: CASAWGGENGNTIYF. The CDR3 DNA sequence: TGTGCCAGCGCCTGGGGGGGAGAAAATGGAAACACCATATATTTT. Combining the CDR3 with reference TRBV7-6 and TRBJ1-3 gives the whole variable domain GAGVSQSPRYKVTKRGQDVALRCDPISGHVSLYWYRQALGQGPEFLTYFNYEAQQDKSGLPNDRFSAERPEGSISTLTIQRTEQRDSAMYRCASAWGGENGNTIYFGEGSWLTVV.

V is TRBV19 and J is TRBJ1-6; TRBD1 matches 8 bases. The CDR3 contains 14 residues. The trim removed 0 bases at V and 10 bases at J, leaving 2 bases unmatched. From germline, CDR1 is LNHDA and CDR2 SQIVND (reference sequence). CDR3 sequence: CASSIDTGGSPLHF. CDR3 sequence (DNA): TGTGCCAGTAGTATAGATACAGGGGGATCACCCCTCCACTTT.

This chain connects TRBV6-5 to TRBJ1-4; 9 bases match TRBD1. After removal of 5 bases from V and 7 bases from J, the junction contained 5 bases not matched to a gene. CDR3 length: 14 amino acids. Germline values: CDR1 MNHEY, CDR2 SVGAGI. Written as DNA, the CDR3 is TGTGCCAGCAGTCCGGACAGGGGCAGTGAAAAACTGTTTTTT. This gives the protein CASSPDRGSEKLFF.

The chain recombines TRBV2 with TRBJ1-1, with TRBD1 matching over 8 bases. The CDR3 loop spans 14 amino acids. Germline V gene sequence: CDR1 SNHLY, CDR2 FYNNEI. J gave up 0 bases and V 4 bases, and 1 base lay outside the gene matches. DNA for the CDR3: TGTGCCAGCAGTGGGACAGGGTTGAACACTGAAGCTTTCTTT. This translates into CASSGTGLNTEAFF.

In its sample, this clone was seen a few times. The chain couples TRBV5-1 to TRBJ2-2; maybe TRBD2 (5 bases). The V end lost 4 bases, the J end lost 2 bases, and 12 bases lay between the germline ends. The germline gives CDR1 SGHRS, CDR2 YFSETQ. This CDR3 spans 15 amino acids. CDR3 DNA sequence: TGCGCCAGCAGCCTGAGGGCGATAAACACCGGGGAGCTGTTTTTT. Its translation is CASSLRAINTGELFF.

This clone was detected a few times. The chain employs TRBV29-1 and TRBJ2-7; D unclear. Between the trimmed V and J ends, which lost 7 bases and 4 bases, there was a span of 20 bases. The CDR3 is made up of 14 amino acids. CDR1 is SQVTM and CDR2 is ANQGSEA in the germline V gene. CDR3 region: CSATTRPYGYEQYF. CDR3 DNA sequence: TGCAGCGCCACAACCCGCCCATATGGTTACGAGCAGTACTTC.

The chain links TRBV6-5 to TRBJ1-5; 8 nucleotides line up with TRBD1. CDR1 is MNHEY and CDR2 is SVGAGI in the germline V gene. The CDR3 length is 14 residues. The V segment lost 6 bases and the J segment 2 bases; nucleotides outside the gene matches: 3. The CDR3 is CASRGTGRNQPQHF. The CDR3 DNA sequence: TGTGCCAGCAGGGGGACAGGCCGCAATCAGCCCCAGCATTTT.

This chain uses TRBV28 with TRBJ2-6, with D uncertain. This CDR3 has 14 amino acids. Trimming removed 5 bases at V and 5 bases at J, with 10 bases between. From germline, CDR1 is MDHEN and CDR2 SYDVKM. The CDR3 region is CASSPPGWANVLTF. The CDR3 nucleotides are TGTGCCAGCAGTCCCCCCGGGTGGGCCAACGTCCTGACTTTC.

In this sample, this clone turned up a few times. J is TRBJ2-7 and V is TRBV2; D possibly corresponds to TRBD1 (6 bases). Trimming shortened V by 6 bases and J by 0 bases, and 15 bases separated the two germline ends. The CDR3 length is 15 residues. The germline CDR1 and CDR2 sequences are SNHLY and FYNNEI. The CDR3 protein is CASRISGTPSYEQYF. CDR3 bases: TGTGCCAGCAGAATTTCCGGGACACCCTCCTACGAGCAGTACTTC.

V and J are TRBV9 and TRBJ1-2; D ambiguous. V shed 4 bases and J shed 0 bases, with 16 bases lying between them. The CDR3 extends over 16 amino acids. The germline CDR1 and CDR2 sequences are SGDLS and YYNGEE. The CDR3 coding sequence is TGTGCCAGCAGCCCAAGTCTCCATTTGTCTAACTATGGCTACACCTTC. As protein: CASSPSLHLSNYGYTF.

The genes are TRBV9 and TRBJ2-7; possibly TRBD1 for D (6 bases). The CDR3 contains 15 residues. Trimming pared 4 bases from V and 5 bases from J, leaving 19 bases between. Germline loops: CDR1 SGDLS, CDR2 YYNGEE. The CDR3 DNA is TGTGCCAGCAGCCCCCGGAGGCAGGGGAGCGACGAGCAGTACTTC. Its translation is CASSPRRQGSDEQYF.

There are a few counts of this clone. This chain uses TRBV4-3 with TRBJ2-2; 7 positions match TRBD1. From germline, CDR1 is LGHNA and CDR2 YSLEER. The CDR3 covers 16 residues. Losses at the gene ends were 2 bases for V and 6 bases for J; bases not matched to a gene: 9. The CDR3 region is CASSQSRTGAAGELFF. The CDR3 DNA reads as TGCGCCAGCAGCCAATCTCGGACAGGCGCGGCCGGGGAGCTGTTTTTT.

This clone was observed once. The chain links TRBV27 to TRBJ2-7, with D perhaps matching TRBD1 (6 bases). With 1 base removed from V and 6 bases from J, the gap between germline ends came to 16 bases. The CDR3 runs to 15 residues. Germline V gives CDR1 MNHEY, CDR2 SMNVEV (reference sequence). The CDR3 here is CASSLLRTGYGEQYF. Here the CDR3 DNA reads TGTGCCAGCAGTTTATTACGAACAGGGTACGGCGAGCAGTACTTC.

The genes are TRBV19 and TRBJ2-3, with 15 bases that match TRBD2. Germline V gene lookup returns CDR1 LNHDA and CDR2 SQIVND (reference sequence). CDR3 length equals 15 residues. The J segment lost 5 bases and the V segment lost 8 bases, leaving 5 bases of the junction unmatched. CDR3 sequence (DNA): TGTGCCAGTTCCGGACTAGCGGGAGGGCTAGATACGCAGTATTTT. This encodes CASSGLAGGLDTQYF.

This rearrangement joins TRBV19 to TRBJ2-5; possibly TRBD2 for D (7 bases). Germline CDR1 and CDR2: LNHDA and SQIVND (reference sequence). V was shortened by 3 bases and J by 4 bases, with 15 bases between the two germline ends. The CDR3 is made up of 15 amino acids. CDR3 nucleotides: TGTGCCAGTAGTATTCCGGGGGGCCTCGGAGAGACCCAGTACTTC. Amino acids: CASSIPGGLGETQYF.

V gene TRBV19 combines with J gene TRBJ1-1; TRBD1 matches 7 bases. Looked up from germline, CDR1 is LNHDA and CDR2 is SQIVND (reference sequence). The V gene end was trimmed by 10 bases and the J gene end by 5 bases; junction bases not matched to a gene: 13. The CDR3 spans 14 residues. CDR3 residues: CATKDDRARTEAFF. DNA of the CDR3: TGTGCCACCAAAGACGACAGGGCAAGGACTGAAGCTTTCTTT. Full variable domain (rest looked up from reference TRBV19 and TRBJ1-1): DGGITQSPKYLFRKEGQNVTLSCEQNLNHDAMYWYRQDPGQGLRLIYYSQIVNDFQKGDIAEGYSVSREKKESFPLTVTSAQKNPTAFYLCATKDDRARTEAFFGQGTRLTVV.

This chain connects TRBV3-1 (or the pseudogene TRBV3-2) to TRBJ1-2; D not certain. With 2 bases removed from V and 3 bases from J, the gap between germline ends came to 7 bases. This CDR3 spans 13 amino acids. Germline V gives CDR1 LGHDT, CDR2 YNNKEL (reference sequence). The CDR3 loop is CASSQSTDYGYTF. Here the CDR3 DNA reads TGTGCCAGCAGCCAATCGACCGACTATGGCTACACCTTC.